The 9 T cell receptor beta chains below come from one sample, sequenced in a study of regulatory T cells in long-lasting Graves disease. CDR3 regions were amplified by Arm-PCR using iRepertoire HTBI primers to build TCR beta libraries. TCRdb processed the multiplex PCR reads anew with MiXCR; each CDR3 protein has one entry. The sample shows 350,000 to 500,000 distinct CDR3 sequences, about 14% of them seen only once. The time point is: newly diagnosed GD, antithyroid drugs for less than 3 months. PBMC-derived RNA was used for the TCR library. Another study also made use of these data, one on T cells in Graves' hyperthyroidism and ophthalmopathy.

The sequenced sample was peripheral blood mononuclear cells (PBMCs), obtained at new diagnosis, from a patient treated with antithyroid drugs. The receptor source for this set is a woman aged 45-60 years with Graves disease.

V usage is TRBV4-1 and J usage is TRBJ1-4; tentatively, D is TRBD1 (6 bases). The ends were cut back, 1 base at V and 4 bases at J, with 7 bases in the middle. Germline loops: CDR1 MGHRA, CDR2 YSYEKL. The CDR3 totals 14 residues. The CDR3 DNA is TGCGCCAGCAGCCAAGCAGGGGTTAATGAAAAACTGTTTTTT. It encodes CASSQAGVNEKLFF.

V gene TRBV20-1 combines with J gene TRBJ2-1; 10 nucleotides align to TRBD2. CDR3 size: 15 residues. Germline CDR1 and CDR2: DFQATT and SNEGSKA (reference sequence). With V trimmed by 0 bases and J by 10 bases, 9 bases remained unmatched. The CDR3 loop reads CSARDRGLAVQEQFF. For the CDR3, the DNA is TGCAGTGCTAGAGATAGAGGACTAGCGGTACAGGAGCAGTTCTTC.

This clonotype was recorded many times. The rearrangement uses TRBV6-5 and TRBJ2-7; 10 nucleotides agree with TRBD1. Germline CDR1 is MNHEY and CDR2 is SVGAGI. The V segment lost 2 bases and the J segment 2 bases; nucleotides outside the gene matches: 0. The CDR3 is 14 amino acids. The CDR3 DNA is TGTGCCAGCAGTTACGGGACAGGGGCCTACGAGCAGTACTTC. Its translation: CASSYGTGAYEQYF.

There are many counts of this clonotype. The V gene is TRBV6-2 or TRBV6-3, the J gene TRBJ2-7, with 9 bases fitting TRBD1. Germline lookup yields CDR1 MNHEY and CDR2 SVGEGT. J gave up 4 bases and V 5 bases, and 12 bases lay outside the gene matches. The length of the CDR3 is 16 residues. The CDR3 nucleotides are TGTGCCAGCAGTACTCAGTCACAGGGGGCGTGGTACGAGCAGTACTTC. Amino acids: CASSTQSQGAWYEQYF.

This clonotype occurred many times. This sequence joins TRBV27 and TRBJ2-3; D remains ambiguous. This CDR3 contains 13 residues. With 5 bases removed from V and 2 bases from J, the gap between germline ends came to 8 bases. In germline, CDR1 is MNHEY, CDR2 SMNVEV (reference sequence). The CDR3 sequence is CASSRTDTDTQYF. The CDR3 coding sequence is TGTGCCAGCAGTCGGACGGACACAGATACGCAGTATTTT.

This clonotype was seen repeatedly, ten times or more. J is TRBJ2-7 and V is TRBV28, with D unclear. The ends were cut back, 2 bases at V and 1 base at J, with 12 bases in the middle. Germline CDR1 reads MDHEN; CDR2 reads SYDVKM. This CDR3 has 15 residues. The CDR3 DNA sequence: TGTGCCAGCAGTTTAGGTTGGGCGGCTTCCTACGAGCAGTACTTC. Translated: CASSLGWAASYEQYF.

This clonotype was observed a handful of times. The CDR3 region is CASSLSVSGRTYGYTF. DNA of the CDR3: TGTGCCAGCAGTTTATCGGTCTCGGGCCGAACCTATGGCTACACCTTC. V and J are TRBV27 and TRBJ1-2; D gene ambiguous. Trimming removed 0 bases at V and 4 bases at J, with 15 bases between. The CDR3 length is 16 residues. CDR1 is MNHEY, CDR2 SMNVEV, per germline (reference sequence).

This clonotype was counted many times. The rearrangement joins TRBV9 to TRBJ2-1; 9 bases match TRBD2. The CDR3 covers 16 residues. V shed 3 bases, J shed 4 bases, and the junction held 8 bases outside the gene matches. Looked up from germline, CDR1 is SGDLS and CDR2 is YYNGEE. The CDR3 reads CASSGIAGAMYNEQFF. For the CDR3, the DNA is TGTGCCAGCAGCGGAATAGCGGGAGCAATGTACAATGAGCAGTTCTTC.

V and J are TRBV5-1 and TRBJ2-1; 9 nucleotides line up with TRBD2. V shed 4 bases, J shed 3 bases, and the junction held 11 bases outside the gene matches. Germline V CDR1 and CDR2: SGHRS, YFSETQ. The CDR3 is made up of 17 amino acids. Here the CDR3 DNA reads TGCGCCAGCAGCGGCGGGACTAGCAGCGAACTCTACAATGAGCAGTTCTTC. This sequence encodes CASSGGTSSELYNEQFF.